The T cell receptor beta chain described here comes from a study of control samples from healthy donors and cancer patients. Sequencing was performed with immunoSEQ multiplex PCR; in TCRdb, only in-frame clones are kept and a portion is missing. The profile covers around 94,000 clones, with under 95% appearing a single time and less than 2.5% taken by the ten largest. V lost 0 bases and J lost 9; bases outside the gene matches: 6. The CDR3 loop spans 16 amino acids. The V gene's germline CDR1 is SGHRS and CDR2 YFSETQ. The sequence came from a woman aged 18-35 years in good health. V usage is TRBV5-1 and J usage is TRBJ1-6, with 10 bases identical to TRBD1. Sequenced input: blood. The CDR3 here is CASSLEGTGVGSPLHF. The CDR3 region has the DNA TGCGCCAGCAGCTTGGAGGGGACAGGGGTCGGTTCACCCCTCCACTTT.